The 7 T cell receptor beta chains presented below share a single source sample, sequenced in a study of shared clonotypes between healthy human individuals. The protocol was immunoSEQ multiplex PCR, while the TCRdb copy is restricted to in-frame clones and leaves out a portion. This sample yields about 640,000 clones, of which around 72% are seen a single time; approximately 1.8% belongs to the top ten. Sequencing was done on a sample of memory CD4+ T cells sorted from blood. Subset here: CD45RA-negative fraction. The receptors were sampled from a woman in her 30s in good health.

This clone was observed a handful of times. This chain joins TRBV6-6 and TRBJ1-4; 9 bases agree with TRBD1. CDR1 is MNHNY, CDR2 SVGAGI, per germline (reference sequence). This CDR3 comprises 16 residues. With V trimmed by 8 bases and J by 0 bases, 7 bases remained unmatched. The CDR3: CASRDRASATNEKLFF. CDR3 in DNA: TGTGCCAGCCGGGACAGGGCTTCCGCAACTAATGAAAAACTGTTTTTT.

This chain links TRBV5-1 with TRBJ2-3; D may be TRBD1 or TRBD2 (5 bases each). Germline V CDR1 and CDR2: SGHRS, YFSETQ. The V end lost 5 bases, the J end lost 0 bases, and 19 bases lay between the germline ends. The CDR3 sequence is 17 residues long. Here the CDR3 reads CASSPSPGRVSTDTQYF. CDR3 nucleotides: TGCGCCAGCAGTCCCTCCCCGGGGCGGGTCAGCACAGATACGCAGTATTTT. The full variable domain, in which reference TRBV5-1 and TRBJ2-3 provide the parts outside the CDR3, is KAGVTQTPRYLIKTRGQQVTLSCSPISGHRSVSWYQQTPGQGLQFLFEYFSETQRNKGNFPGRFSGRQFSNSRSEMNVSTLELGDSALYLCASSPSPGRVSTDTQYFGPGTRLTVL.

This clone was seen a handful of times. The V and J genes are TRBV2 and TRBJ2-1; D possibly corresponds to TRBD1 (6 bases). Germline assignment: CDR1 SNHLY and CDR2 FYNNEI. V was cut by 5 bases and J by 4 bases, with 15 bases left in between. The CDR3 loop spans 15 amino acids. As DNA, the CDR3 is TGTGCCAGCAGTAATCAGGGGATAGCATACAATGAGCAGTTCTTC. Protein sequence: CASSNQGIAYNEQFF.

The rearrangement joins TRBV29-1 to TRBJ1-1; 8 positions agree with TRBD1. Germline loops: CDR1 SQVTM, CDR2 ANQGSEA. The CDR3 loop spans 11 amino acids. The V gene end was trimmed by 4 bases and the J gene end by 11 bases; junction bases not matched to a gene: 6. The CDR3 loop is CSVAQGGGAFF. The CDR3 DNA follows: TGCAGCGTTGCACAGGGGGGAGGCGCTTTCTTT.

This clone was detected a few times. The J gene is TRBJ1-1, the V gene TRBV2; 7 bases agree with TRBD1. The CDR3 is 13 residues long. The junction had 14 bases not matched to a gene; V was cut back by 8 bases and J by 11 bases. Looked up from germline, CDR1 is SNHLY and CDR2 is FYNNEI. CDR3 protein: CASSDRALGGAFF. CDR3 coding DNA: TGTGCCAGCTCCGACAGGGCCCTGGGAGGGGCTTTCTTT.

A note on this clone: Other DNA sequences of this sample code for an identical CDR3. The chain recombines TRBV2 with TRBJ2-2; tentative D call: TRBD2 (6 bases). The CDR3 contains 14 residues. CDR1 and CDR2 (germline): SNHLY, FYNNEI. V was shortened by 6 bases and J by 1 base, with 9 bases between the two germline ends. CDR3 sequence (DNA): TGTGCCAGCAGCGTTAGCGGGAACACCGGGGAGCTGTTTTTT. Translated, it gives CASSVSGNTGELFF.

In DNA form, the CDR3 reads TGCGCCAGCAGCCAAGAAGGGGTAGTAGAGTATCCCACAGATACGCAGTATTTT. Translated: CASSQEGVVEYPTDTQYF. The V call is TRBV4-1, the J call TRBJ2-3; perhaps TRBD1 as D (5 bases). CDR3 length: 18 amino acids. The V gene's germline CDR1 is MGHRA and CDR2 YSYEKL. V lost 0 bases and J lost 2, with 18 bases in between.